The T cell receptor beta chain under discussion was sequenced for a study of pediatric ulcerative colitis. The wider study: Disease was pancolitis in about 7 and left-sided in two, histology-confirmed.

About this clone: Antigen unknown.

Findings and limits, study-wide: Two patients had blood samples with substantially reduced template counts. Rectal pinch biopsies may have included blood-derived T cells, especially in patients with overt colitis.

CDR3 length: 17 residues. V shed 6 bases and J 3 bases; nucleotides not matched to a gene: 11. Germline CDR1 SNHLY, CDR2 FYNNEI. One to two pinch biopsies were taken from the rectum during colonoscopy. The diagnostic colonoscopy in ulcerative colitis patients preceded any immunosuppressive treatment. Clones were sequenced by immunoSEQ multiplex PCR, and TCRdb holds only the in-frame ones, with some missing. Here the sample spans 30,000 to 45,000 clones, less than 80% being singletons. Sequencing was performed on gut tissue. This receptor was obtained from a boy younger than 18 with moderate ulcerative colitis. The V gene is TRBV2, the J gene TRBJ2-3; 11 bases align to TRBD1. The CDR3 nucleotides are TGTGCCAGCAGACCGCTGGGGACAGGGGGTATGACAGATACGCAGTATTTT. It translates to CASRPLGTGGMTDTQYF.